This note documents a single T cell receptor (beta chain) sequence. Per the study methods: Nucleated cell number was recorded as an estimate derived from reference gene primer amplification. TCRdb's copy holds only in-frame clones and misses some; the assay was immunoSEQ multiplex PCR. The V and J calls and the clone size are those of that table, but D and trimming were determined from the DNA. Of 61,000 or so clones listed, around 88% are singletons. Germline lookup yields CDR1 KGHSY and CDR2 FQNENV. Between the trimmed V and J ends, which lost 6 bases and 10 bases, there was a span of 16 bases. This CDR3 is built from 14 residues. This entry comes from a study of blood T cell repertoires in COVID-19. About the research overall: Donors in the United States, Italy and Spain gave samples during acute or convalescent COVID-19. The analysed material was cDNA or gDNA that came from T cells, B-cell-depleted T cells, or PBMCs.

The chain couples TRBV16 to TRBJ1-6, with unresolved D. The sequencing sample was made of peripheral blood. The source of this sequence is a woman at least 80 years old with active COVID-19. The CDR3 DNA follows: TGTGCCAGCAGTCCGCGCTCGGAGGACTCACCCCTCCACTTT. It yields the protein CASSPRSEDSPLHF.